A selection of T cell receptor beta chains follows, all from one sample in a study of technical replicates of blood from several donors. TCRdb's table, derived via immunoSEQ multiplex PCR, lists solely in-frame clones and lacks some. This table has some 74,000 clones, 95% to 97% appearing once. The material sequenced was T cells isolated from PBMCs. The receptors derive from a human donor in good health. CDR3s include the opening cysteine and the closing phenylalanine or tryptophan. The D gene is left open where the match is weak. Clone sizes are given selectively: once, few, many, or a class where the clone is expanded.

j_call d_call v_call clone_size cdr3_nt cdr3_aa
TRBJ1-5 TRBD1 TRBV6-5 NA TGTGCCAGCAGTAAGCGACAGGGCTTAAGTCAGCCCCAGCATTTT CASSKRQGLSQPQHF
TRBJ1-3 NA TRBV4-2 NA TGTGCCAGCAGCCAAGATTCAGGGATCTCTGGAAACACCATATATTTT CASSQDSGISGNTIYF
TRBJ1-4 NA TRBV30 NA TGTGCCTGGAGCGGGGGGCCAACTAATGAAAAACTGTTTTTT CAWSGGPTNEKLFF
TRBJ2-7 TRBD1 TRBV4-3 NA TGCGCCAGCAGCCCCGGGACAGGGTCCTACGAGCAGTACTTC CASSPGTGSYEQYF
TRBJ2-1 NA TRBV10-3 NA TGTGCCATCAGCGGTTCGCGGGCCGGGCTAGCAGAGTACAATGAGCAGTTCTTC CAISGSRAGLAEYNEQFF
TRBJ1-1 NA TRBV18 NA TGTGCCAGCTCACCCTTAGCTGAAGCTTTCTTT CASSPLAEAFF
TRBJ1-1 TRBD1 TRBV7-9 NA TGTGCCAGCATACGGAAGGGGGCCCTTGAAGCTTTCTTT CASIRKGALEAFF
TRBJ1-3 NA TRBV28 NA TGTGCCAGCCGTTTGAGGCTGGCTGATGGAAACACCATATATTTT CASRLRLADGNTIYF
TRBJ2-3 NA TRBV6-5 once TGTGCCAGCAGAACGGGATGGGATACGCAGTATTTT CASRTGWDTQYF
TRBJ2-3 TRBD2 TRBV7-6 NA TGTGCCAGCAGCTTAGTGTCGACTAGCGACACAGATACGCAGTATTTT CASSLVSTSDTDTQYF
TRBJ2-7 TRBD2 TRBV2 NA TGTGCCAGCAGTGAAAGGCTAGCGGTACTGAGGGAGCAGTACTTC CASSERLAVLREQYF
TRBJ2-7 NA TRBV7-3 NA TGTGCCAGCAGTTCCTTTTACGAGCAGTACTTC CASSSFYEQYF
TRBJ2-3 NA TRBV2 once TGTGCCAGCACCCAGGGGTACGATACGCAGTATTTT CASTQGYDTQYF
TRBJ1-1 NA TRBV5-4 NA TGTGCCAGCAGCTTAAATGTGTGGGGAGGCACTGAAGCTTTCTTT CASSLNVWGGTEAFF
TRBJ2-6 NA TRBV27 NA TGTGCCAGCAGTTCACGGGACTCGAGCTCTGGGGCCAACGTCCTGACTTTC CASSSRDSSSGANVLTF
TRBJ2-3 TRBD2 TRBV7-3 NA TGTGCCAGCAGCTTATCGGGGGGAGATACGCAGTATTTT CASSLSGGDTQYF
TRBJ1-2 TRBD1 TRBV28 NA TGTGCCAGCAGCTATCATACAGGGGGAGTCTATGGCTACACCTTC CASSYHTGGVYGYTF
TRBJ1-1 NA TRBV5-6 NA TGTGCCAGCGGGCCGCACGGGGGTAGCACTGAAGCTTTCTTT CASGPHGGSTEAFF
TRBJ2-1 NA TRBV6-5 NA TGTGCCAGCAGTTACCCCGGGAGCACGGGTGAGAACGAGCAGTTCTTC CASSYPGSTGENEQFF
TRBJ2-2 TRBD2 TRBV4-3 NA TGCGCCAGCAGCCAAGGTCTAGCGGGGGGCGGGGAGCTGTTTTTT CASSQGLAGGGELFF
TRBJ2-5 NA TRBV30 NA TGTGCCTGGAGTGTTAAGGGGATCGGGGAGACCCAGTACTTC CAWSVKGIGETQYF
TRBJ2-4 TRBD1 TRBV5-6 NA TGTGCCAGCAGCAGAGACAGGGGCGATCAGTACTTC CASSRDRGDQYF
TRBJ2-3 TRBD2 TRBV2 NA TGTGCCAGCCGCCTGGGGACTAGCAGCTTCAGCACAGATACGCAGTATTTT CASRLGTSSFSTDTQYF